The 27 T cell receptor beta chains listed next were all sequenced from one sample in a study of spatial heterogeneity in lung cancer. One entry per CDR3 protein, called by TCRdb with MiXCR from the 5' RACE reads. The data hold roughly 120,000 distinct CDR3 sequences, with 11% observed a single time. Time point defined: blood at routine non-recurrence follow-up after resection. The sequences come from PBMCs, collected at follow-up. Receptors were obtained from a female donor with early-stage non-small cell lung cancer.

The rearrangement uses TRBV20-1 and TRBJ1-1; D possibly corresponds to TRBD1 (6 bases). Trimming took 5 bases from V and 8 from J, leaving 9 bases between them. This CDR3 spans 10 amino acids. Germline V gene sequence: CDR1 DFQATT, CDR2 SNEGSKA (reference sequence). CDR3 bases: TGCAGTGCTCTGGACAGAGAAGCTTTCTTT. Translated, it gives CSALDREAFF.

The chain combines TRBV7-9 with TRBJ2-3; 7 bases match TRBD2. The germline V gene encodes CDR1 SEHNR and CDR2 FQNEAQ (reference sequence). The CDR3 consists of 19 residues. The J segment lost 3 bases and the V segment lost 5 bases, leaving 20 bases of the junction unmatched. The CDR3 nucleotides are TGTGCCAGCAGCCCCCCCATCATTCGCGGGAGCCAGATTACAGATACGCAGTATTTT. Its protein product is CASSPPIIRGSQITDTQYF.

A few counts support this clonotype. The gene calls are TRBV20-1 and TRBJ1-5; 8 bases line up with TRBD1. The CDR3 consists of 12 residues. CDR1 DFQATT and CDR2 SNEGSKA come from the germline V gene (reference sequence). V trimming: 5 bases; J trimming: 4 bases; junction bases outside the gene matches: 1. CDR3 residues: CSADRGNQPQHF. The CDR3 DNA follows: TGCAGTGCTGACAGGGGAAATCAGCCCCAGCATTTT.

There are many counts of this clonotype. The V call is TRBV29-1, the J call TRBJ2-3; D could derive from TRBD1 or TRBD2 (5 bases each). This CDR3 region has 14 residues. Germline CDR1 is SQVTM and CDR2 is ANQGSEA. V was cut by 5 bases and J by 8 bases, with 20 bases left in between. The CDR3 DNA sequence: TGCAGCGTTTTGTCAAGGGAAGGGACCGGTACGCAGTATTTT. Amino acids: CSVLSREGTGTQYF.

This chain joins TRBV5-5 and TRBJ2-7; maybe TRBD2 (5 bases). CDR1 and CDR2 (germline): SGHKS, YYEKEE (reference sequence). Trimming removed 3 bases from V and 6 bases from J, with 7 bases in between. The CDR3 is made up of 11 amino acids. The CDR3 sequence is CASSWTGEQYV. CDR3 DNA: TGTGCCAGCAGCTGGACTGGCGAGCAGTACGTC.

This clonotype was seen repeatedly, ten times or more. V and J are TRBV6-5 and TRBJ2-1, with unresolved D. V lost 5 bases, J lost 0 bases, and 11 bases lay in between. This CDR3 has 15 residues. CDR1 is MNHEY and CDR2 is SVGAGI in the germline V gene. Here the CDR3 reads CASSPDIDSYNEQFF. DNA of the CDR3: TGTGCCAGCAGTCCAGATATCGACTCCTACAATGAGCAGTTCTTC.

The table lists this clonotype with a few counts. The rearrangement links TRBV7-2 to TRBJ2-1; D is ambiguous. Germline V lookup: CDR1 SGHTA, CDR2 FQGNSA. This CDR3 is 13 amino acids long. V was pared by 2 bases and J by 5 bases, with 7 bases between. The CDR3 reads CASSLSRHNEQFF. CDR3 bases: TGTGCCAGCAGCTTATCCAGGCACAATGAGCAGTTCTTC.

Many counts were recorded for this clonotype. The chain links TRBV2 to TRBJ1-1; D is ambiguous. Germline lookup yields CDR1 SNHLY and CDR2 FYNNEI. The CDR3 is made up of 15 amino acids. V lost 2 bases, J lost 1 base, and 11 bases lay in between. The CDR3 region is CASSERGLRNTEAFF. DNA of the CDR3: TGTGCCAGCAGTGAAAGAGGACTGAGGAACACTGAAGCTTTCTTT.

This clonotype has at least ten counts. This chain uses TRBV20-1 with TRBJ1-4; TRBD1 aligns across 10 bases. CDR3 length equals 16 residues. The V gene's germline CDR1 is DFQATT and CDR2 SNEGSKA (reference sequence). The V segment lost 6 bases and the J segment 5 bases; nucleotides outside the gene matches: 12. CDR3 nucleotides: TGCAGTGCAAAACCCTTGGGGACAGGGGCGAATGAAAAACTGTTTTTT. Translation: CSAKPLGTGANEKLFF.

The chain combines TRBV9 with TRBJ2-4; possibly TRBD1 or TRBD2 for D (6 bases each). The CDR3 extends over 17 amino acids. Trimming removed 4 bases at V and 0 bases at J, with 17 bases between. CDR1 and CDR2 from the germline V gene are SGDLS and YYNGEE. The DNA for the CDR3 is TGTGCCAGCAGCTCCCCGGGAAAGGGGGGAGCCAAAAACATTCAGTACTTC. Its translation is CASSSPGKGGAKNIQYF.

This clonotype was seen a handful of times. This rearrangement joins TRBV9 to TRBJ2-1, with D perhaps TRBD1 (7 bases). The CDR3 spans 14 residues. CDR1 and CDR2 from the germline V gene are SGDLS and YYNGEE. V was shortened by 0 bases and J by 10 bases, with 14 bases between the two germline ends. CDR3 amino acids: CASSVGNRGGEQFF. The CDR3 nucleotides read TGTGCCAGCAGCGTAGGGAACAGGGGAGGAGAGCAGTTCTTC.

This chain uses TRBV27 with TRBJ1-6, with D unresolved. This CDR3 region has 13 residues. Per the germline V gene, CDR1 is MNHEY and CDR2 is SMNVEV (reference sequence). V lost 5 bases and J 10 bases, leaving 12 bases between the germline ends. In nucleotides, the CDR3 is TGTGCCAGCAGTCTCTTTATAAGATCACCCCTCCACTTT. Its translation is CASSLFIRSPLHF.

This clonotype has only a few counts. The chain uses TRBV6-6 and TRBJ1-5; D is possibly TRBD1 (5 bases). This CDR3 region has 15 residues. V gave up 0 bases and J gave up 3 bases, with 9 bases separating them. From germline, CDR1 is MNHNY and CDR2 SVGAGI (reference sequence). CDR3 DNA: TGTGCCAGCAGTTACTCAGGGGCGTTCAATCAGCCCCAGCATTTT. This gives the protein CASSYSGAFNQPQHF.

J is TRBJ2-1 and V is TRBV11-2, with 13 bases aligning to TRBD2. Germline lookup yields CDR1 SGHAT and CDR2 FQNNGV. The CDR3 runs to 16 residues. J gave up 10 bases and V 5 bases, and 11 bases lay outside the gene matches. The CDR3 loop reads CASSLAGLAGEWEQFF. The CDR3 region has the DNA TGTGCCAGCAGCCTCGCCGGACTAGCGGGAGAATGGGAGCAGTTCTTC.

In this sample, this clonotype turned up once. No conserved phenylalanine or tryptophan is present at the end of the CDR3, so a read error is the likely explanation. The genes are TRBV9 and TRBJ2-1; TRBD2 matches 7 bases. This CDR3 is 15 amino acids long. The V gene's germline CDR1 is SGDLS and CDR2 YYNGEE. The V and J ends lost 1 base and 3 bases, in that order; junction bases with no gene match: 4. CDR3 DNA sequence: TGTGCCAGCAGCGTAAGGGACTACTACTACAATGAGCAGTTCTCC. It yields the protein CASSVRDYYYNEQFS.

The chain carries TRBV6-5 and TRBJ2-7, with 15 bases that match TRBD2. With V trimmed by 6 bases and J by 2 bases, 8 bases remained unmatched. Germline V lookup: CDR1 MNHEY, CDR2 SVGAGI. The CDR3 loop spans 17 amino acids. The CDR3 DNA reads as TGTGCCAGCAGACCGGGACTAGCGGGAGGACTACCCTACGAGCAGTACGTC. It yields the protein CASRPGLAGGLPYEQYV.

A few counts support this clonotype. This chain uses TRBV20-1 with TRBJ2-3; 7 bases fit TRBD1. The V gene's germline CDR1 is DFQATT and CDR2 SNEGSKA (reference sequence). V dropped 0 bases and J dropped 2; count of bases not matched to a gene: 8. CDR3 length: 16 amino acids. In DNA form, the CDR3 reads TGCAGTGCTAGAGATAAGAGGGGGCGCAACACAGATACGCAGTATTTT. As protein: CSARDKRGRNTDTQYF.

This clonotype was observed at least ten times. V usage is TRBV11-2 and J usage is TRBJ2-1; TRBD2 matches 8 bases. CDR3 length: 15 amino acids. V shed 6 bases, J shed 5 bases, and the junction held 9 bases outside the gene matches. CDR1 and CDR2 (germline): SGHAT, FQNNGV. This CDR3 reads CASSLSGMFDNEQFF. For the CDR3, the DNA is TGTGCCAGCAGTCTTAGCGGGATGTTCGACAATGAGCAGTTCTTC.

The sample holds many counts of this clonotype. The V call is TRBV3-1, the J call TRBJ1-5; no definite D call. Trimming removed 5 bases from V and 4 bases from J, with 12 bases in between. The CDR3 runs 14 residues. In germline, CDR1 is LGHDT, CDR2 YNNKEL (reference sequence). Here the CDR3 reads CASSARLGNQPQHF. In nucleotides, the CDR3 is TGTGCCAGCAGCGCTCGGCTGGGGAATCAGCCCCAGCATTTT.

This clonotype has a handful of counts. The gene calls are TRBV29-1 and TRBJ1-1, with D possibly matching TRBD1 (6 bases). The CDR3 is made up of 14 amino acids. Germline CDR1 SQVTM, CDR2 ANQGSEA. V was pared by 4 bases and J by 4 bases, with 16 bases between. CDR3 DNA sequence: TGCAGCGTTGCCCAAGGGGGGGTTGGCACTGAAGCTTTCTTT. This gives the protein CSVAQGGVGTEAFF.

This clonotype was counted between two and nine times. The J gene is TRBJ2-3, the V gene TRBV27; 7 bases match TRBD1. CDR3 size: 16 residues. Germline CDR1 reads MNHEY; CDR2 reads SMNVEV (reference sequence). J gave up 1 base and V 2 bases, and 6 bases lay outside the gene matches. CDR3 region: CASSLMPGGGTDTQYF. CDR3 coding DNA: TGTGCCAGCAGTTTAATGCCAGGGGGAGGCACAGATACGCAGTATTTT.

The chain joins TRBV29-1 to TRBJ1-5; a possible D gene is TRBD1 (6 bases). The CDR3 runs to 12 residues. V gave up 3 bases and J gave up 6 bases, with 9 bases separating them. Germline lookup yields CDR1 SQVTM and CDR2 ANQGSEA. The CDR3 loop reads CSVEGAGQPQHF. The CDR3 coding sequence is TGCAGCGTTGAGGGGGCGGGTCAGCCCCAGCATTTT.

The gene calls are TRBV7-6 and TRBJ2-3, with a weak D call TRBD2 (6 bases). The V gene lost 6 bases and the J gene lost 0 bases, with 13 bases spanning the gap. Germline CDR1 SGHVS, CDR2 FNYEAQ. This CDR3 spans 15 amino acids. CDR3 nucleotide sequence: TGTGCCAGCAGACCAGCGGGCTCTAGCACAGATACGCAGTATTTT. Residues: CASRPAGSSTDTQYF.

This clonotype has at least ten counts. The gene calls are TRBV7-8 and TRBJ2-5; D not resolved. Trimming shortened V by 5 bases and J by 1 base, and 2 bases separated the two germline ends. CDR1 is SGHVS and CDR2 is FQNEAQ in the germline V gene. The CDR3 extends over 11 amino acids. The CDR3 spells CASSIQETQYF. DNA of the CDR3: TGTGCCAGCAGCATCCAAGAGACCCAGTACTTC.

This clonotype was detected ten times or more. This rearrangement joins TRBV28 to TRBJ2-7, with D unclear. The CDR3 runs to 12 residues. V shed 8 bases and J shed 4 bases, with 12 bases lying between them. Per the germline V gene, CDR1 is MDHEN and CDR2 is SYDVKM. As DNA, the CDR3 is TGTGCCAGCTGCCTGGTGATTTACGAGCAGTACTTC. Translated: CASCLVIYEQYF.

In this sample, this clonotype turned up many times. This chain uses TRBV6-5 with TRBJ2-3; tentative D call: TRBD1 (5 bases). Trimming removed 4 bases at V and 0 bases at J, with 23 bases between. Germline values: CDR1 MNHEY, CDR2 SVGAGI. The CDR3 is made up of 19 amino acids. The CDR3 reads CASSSNSGLGVTSTDTQYF. The CDR3 DNA follows: TGTGCCAGCAGTTCGAACTCAGGCCTAGGGGTTACTAGCACAGATACGCAGTATTTT.

The V and J genes are TRBV27 and TRBJ2-5; D unresolved. Germline V gives CDR1 MNHEY, CDR2 SMNVEV (reference sequence). Between the trimmed V and J ends, which lost 4 bases and 5 bases, there was a span of 11 bases. CDR3 length: 13 residues. The CDR3 sequence is CASSWSPTETQYF. CDR3 DNA: TGTGCCAGCAGTTGGTCCCCCACGGAGACCCAGTACTTC.